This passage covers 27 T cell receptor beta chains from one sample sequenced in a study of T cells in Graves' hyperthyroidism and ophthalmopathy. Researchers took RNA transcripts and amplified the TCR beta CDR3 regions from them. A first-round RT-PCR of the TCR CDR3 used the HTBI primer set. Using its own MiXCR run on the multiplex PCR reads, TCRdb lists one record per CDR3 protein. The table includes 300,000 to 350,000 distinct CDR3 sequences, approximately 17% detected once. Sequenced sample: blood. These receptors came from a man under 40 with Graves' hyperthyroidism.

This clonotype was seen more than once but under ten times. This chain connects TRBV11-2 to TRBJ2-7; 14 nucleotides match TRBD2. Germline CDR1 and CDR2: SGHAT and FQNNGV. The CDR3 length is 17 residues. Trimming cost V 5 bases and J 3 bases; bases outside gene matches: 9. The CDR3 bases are TGTGCCAGCAGCCTTTCCTCCGGGACTAGCGGGAGCTACGAGCAGTACTTC. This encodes CASSLSSGTSGSYEQYF.

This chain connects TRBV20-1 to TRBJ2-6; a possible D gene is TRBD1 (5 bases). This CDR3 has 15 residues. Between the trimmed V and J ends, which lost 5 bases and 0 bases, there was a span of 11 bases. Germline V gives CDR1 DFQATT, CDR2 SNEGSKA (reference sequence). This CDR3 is CSASQGDSGANVLTF. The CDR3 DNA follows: TGCAGTGCTTCGCAAGGGGACTCTGGGGCCAACGTCCTGACTTTC.

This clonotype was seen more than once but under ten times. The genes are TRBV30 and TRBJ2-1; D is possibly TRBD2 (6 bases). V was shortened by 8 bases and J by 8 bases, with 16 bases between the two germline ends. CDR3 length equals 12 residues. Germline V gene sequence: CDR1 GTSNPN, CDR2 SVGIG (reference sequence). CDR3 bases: TGTGCCCAGAGCGGGCTGCGGGATGAGCAGTTCTTC. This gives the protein CAQSGLRDEQFF. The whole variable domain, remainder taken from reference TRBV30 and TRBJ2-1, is SQTIHQWPATLVQPVGSPLSLECTVEGTSNPNLYWYRQAAGRGLQLLFYSVGIGQISSEVPQNLSASRPQDRQFILSSKKLLLSDSGFYLCAQSGLRDEQFFGPGTRLTVL.

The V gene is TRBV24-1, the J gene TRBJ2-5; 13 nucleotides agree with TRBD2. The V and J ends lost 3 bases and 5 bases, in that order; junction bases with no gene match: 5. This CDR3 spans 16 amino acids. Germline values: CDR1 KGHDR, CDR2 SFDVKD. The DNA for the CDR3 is TGTGCCACCAGTGATCCCGGACTAGCGGGAGTTGAGACCCAGTACTTC. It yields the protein CATSDPGLAGVETQYF.

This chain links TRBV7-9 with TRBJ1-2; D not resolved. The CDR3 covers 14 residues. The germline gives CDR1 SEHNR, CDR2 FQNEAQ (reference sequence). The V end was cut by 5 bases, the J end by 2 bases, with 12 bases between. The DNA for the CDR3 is TGTGCCAGCAGCGTACCGGGTCGAAACTATGGCTACACCTTC. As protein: CASSVPGRNYGYTF.

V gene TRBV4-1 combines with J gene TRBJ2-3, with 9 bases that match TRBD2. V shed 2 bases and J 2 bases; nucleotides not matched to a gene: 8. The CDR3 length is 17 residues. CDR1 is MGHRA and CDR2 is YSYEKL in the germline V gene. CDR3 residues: CASSQTLTSGHTDTQYF. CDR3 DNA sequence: TGCGCCAGCAGCCAAACCTTGACTAGCGGTCACACAGATACGCAGTATTTT.

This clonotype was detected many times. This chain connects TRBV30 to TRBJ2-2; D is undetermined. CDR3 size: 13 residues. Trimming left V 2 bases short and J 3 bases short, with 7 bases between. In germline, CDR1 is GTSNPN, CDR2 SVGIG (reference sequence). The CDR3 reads CAWSRSYTGELFF. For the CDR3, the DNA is TGTGCCTGGAGTAGATCTTACACCGGGGAGCTGTTTTTT.

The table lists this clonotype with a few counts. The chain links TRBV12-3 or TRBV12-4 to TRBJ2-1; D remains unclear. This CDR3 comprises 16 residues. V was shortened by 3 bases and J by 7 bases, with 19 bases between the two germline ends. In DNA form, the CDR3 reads TGTGCCAGCAGTTTTCAGGCCCATTTTAATTATAATGAGCAGTTCTTC. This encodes CASSFQAHFNYNEQFF.

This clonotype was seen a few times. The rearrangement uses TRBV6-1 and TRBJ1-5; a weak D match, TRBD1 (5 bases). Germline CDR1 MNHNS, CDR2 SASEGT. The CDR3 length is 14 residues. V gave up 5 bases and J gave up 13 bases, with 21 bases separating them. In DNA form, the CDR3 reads TGTGCCAGCAGTCAAACGATTGAGGGGTCGGAACAGCATTTT. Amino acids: CASSQTIEGSEQHF.

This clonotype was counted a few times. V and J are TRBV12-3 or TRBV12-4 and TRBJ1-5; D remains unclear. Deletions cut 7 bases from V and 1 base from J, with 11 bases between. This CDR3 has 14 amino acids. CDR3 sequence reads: CASNPVGSNQPQHF. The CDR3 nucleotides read TGTGCCAGCAACCCGGTGGGGAGCAATCAGCCCCAGCATTTT.

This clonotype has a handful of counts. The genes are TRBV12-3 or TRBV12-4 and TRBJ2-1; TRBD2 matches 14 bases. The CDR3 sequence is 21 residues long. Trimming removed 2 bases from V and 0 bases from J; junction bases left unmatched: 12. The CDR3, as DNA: TGTGCCAGCAGTTTAAGGTATTGGGGGACTAGCGGGAGAGGCTCCTACAATGAGCAGTTCTTC. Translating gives CASSLRYWGTSGRGSYNEQFF.

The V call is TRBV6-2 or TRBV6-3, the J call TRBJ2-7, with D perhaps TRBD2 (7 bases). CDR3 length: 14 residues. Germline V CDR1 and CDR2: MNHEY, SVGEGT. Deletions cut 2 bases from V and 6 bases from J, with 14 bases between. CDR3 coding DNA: TGTGCCAGCAGTTACGGGGGGGGCGAGGGCGAGCAGTACTTC. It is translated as CASSYGGGEGEQYF.

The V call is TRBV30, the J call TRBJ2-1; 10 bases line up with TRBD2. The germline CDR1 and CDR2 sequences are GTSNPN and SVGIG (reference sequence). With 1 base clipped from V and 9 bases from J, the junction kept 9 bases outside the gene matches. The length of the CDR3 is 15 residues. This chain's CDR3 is CAWSGLAGVVGEQFF. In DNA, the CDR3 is TGTGCCTGGAGTGGTCTAGCGGGAGTGGTGGGTGAGCAGTTCTTC.

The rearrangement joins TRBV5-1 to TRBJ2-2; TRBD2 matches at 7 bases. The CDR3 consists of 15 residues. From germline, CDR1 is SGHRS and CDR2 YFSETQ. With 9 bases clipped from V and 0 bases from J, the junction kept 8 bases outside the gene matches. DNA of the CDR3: TGCGCCACCGCCCTGGGAGGGGCGAACACCGGGGAGCTGTTTTTT. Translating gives CATALGGANTGELFF.

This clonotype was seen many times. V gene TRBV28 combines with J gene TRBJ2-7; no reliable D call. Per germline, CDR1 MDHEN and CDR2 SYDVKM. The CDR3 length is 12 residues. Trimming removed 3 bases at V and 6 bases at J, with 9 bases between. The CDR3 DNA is TGTGCCAGCAGTTTTAATTTTGGCGAGCAGTACTTC. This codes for CASSFNFGEQYF.

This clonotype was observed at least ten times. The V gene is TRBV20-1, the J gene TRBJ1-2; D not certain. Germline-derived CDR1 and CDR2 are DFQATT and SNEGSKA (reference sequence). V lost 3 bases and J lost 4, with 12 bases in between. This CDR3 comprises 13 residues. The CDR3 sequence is CSASVRRGYGYTF. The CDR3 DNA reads TGCAGTGCTAGTGTCAGGAGAGGCTATGGCTACACCTTC.

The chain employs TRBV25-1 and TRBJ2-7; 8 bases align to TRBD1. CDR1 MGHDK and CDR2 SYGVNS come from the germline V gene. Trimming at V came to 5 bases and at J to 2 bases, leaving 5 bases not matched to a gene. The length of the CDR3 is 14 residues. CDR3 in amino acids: CASSPRTGPYEQYF. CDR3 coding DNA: TGTGCCAGCAGTCCCCGGACAGGGCCCTACGAGCAGTACTTC.

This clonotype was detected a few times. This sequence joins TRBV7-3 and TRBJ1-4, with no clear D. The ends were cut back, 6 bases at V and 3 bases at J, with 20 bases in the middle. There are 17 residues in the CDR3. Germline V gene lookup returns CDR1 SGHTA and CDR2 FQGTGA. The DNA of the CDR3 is TGTGCCAGCAGACCAACATGGGAGAACAAACCTAATGAAAAACTGTTTTTT. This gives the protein CASRPTWENKPNEKLFF.

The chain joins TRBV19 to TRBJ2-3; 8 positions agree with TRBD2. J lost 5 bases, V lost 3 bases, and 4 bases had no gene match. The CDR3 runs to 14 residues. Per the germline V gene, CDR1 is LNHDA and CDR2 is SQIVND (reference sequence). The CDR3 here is CASSMRTSGDTQYF. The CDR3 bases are TGTGCCAGTAGTATGCGAACTAGCGGAGATACGCAGTATTTT.

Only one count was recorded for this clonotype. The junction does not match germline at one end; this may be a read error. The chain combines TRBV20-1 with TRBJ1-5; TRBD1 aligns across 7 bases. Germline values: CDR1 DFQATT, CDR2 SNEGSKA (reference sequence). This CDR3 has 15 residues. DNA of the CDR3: TGCAGTGCTAGGGTCCCAGGGGGGGGCAATCGGCCCCAGCATTTT. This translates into CSARVPGGGNRPQHF.

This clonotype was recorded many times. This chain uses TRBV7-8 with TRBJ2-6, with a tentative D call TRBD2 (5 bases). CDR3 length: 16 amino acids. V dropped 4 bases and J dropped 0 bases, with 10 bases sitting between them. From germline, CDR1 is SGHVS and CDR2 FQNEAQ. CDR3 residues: CASSSPAGSGANVLTF. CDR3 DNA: TGTGCCAGCAGCTCCCCCGCGGGCTCTGGGGCCAACGTCCTGACTTTC.

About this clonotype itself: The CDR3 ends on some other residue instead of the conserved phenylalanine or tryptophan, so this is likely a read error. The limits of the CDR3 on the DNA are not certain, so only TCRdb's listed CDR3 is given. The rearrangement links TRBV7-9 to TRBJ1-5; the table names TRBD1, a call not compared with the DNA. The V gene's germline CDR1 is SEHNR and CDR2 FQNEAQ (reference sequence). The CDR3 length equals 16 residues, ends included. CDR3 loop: CASRSDRGGSNQPPHL.

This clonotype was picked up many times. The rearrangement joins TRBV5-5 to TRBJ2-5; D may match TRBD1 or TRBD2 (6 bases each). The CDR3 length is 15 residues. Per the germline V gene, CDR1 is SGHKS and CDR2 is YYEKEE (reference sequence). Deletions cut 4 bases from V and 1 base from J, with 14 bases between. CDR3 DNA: TGTGCCAGCAGCGACAGGAGGGCGATCCAAGAGACCCAGTACTTC. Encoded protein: CASSDRRAIQETQYF.

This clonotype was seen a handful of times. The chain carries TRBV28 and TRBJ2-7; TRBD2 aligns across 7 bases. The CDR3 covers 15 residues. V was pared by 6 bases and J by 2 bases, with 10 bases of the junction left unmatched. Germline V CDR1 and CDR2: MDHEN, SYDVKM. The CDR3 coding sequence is TGTGCCAGCAGCCCCAGCGGGGTCCCGACCTACGAGCAGTACTTC. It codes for CASSPSGVPTYEQYF.

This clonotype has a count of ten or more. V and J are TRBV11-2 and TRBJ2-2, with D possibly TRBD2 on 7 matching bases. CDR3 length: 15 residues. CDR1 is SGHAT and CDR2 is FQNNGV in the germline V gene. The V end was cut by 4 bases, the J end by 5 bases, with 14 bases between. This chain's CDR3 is CASSSRGGATGELFF. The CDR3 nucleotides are TGTGCCAGCAGCTCCCGAGGGGGGGCGACCGGGGAGCTGTTTTTT. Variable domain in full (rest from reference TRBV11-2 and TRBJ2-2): EAGVAQSPRYKIIEKRQSVAFWCNPISGHATLYWYQQILGQGPKLLIQFQNNGVVDDSQLPKDRFSAERLKGVDSTLKIQPAKLEDSAVYLCASSSRGGATGELFFGEGSRLTVL.

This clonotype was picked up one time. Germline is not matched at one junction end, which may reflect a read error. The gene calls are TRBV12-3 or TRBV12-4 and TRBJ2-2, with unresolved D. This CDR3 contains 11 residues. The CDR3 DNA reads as TGTGCCGGCAGTCTAGGGGGGGAGCTGTTTTTT. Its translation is CAGSLGGELFF.

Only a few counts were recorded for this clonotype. This CDR3 reads CASSPEAGADTQYF. DNA for the CDR3: TGTGCCAGCAGCCCCGAAGCGGGAGCCGATACGCAGTATTTT. The V gene is TRBV7-9, the J gene TRBJ2-3; TRBD2 matches at 8 bases. This CDR3 region has 14 residues. Looked up from germline, CDR1 is SEHNR and CDR2 is FQNEAQ (reference sequence). J gave up 6 bases and V 5 bases, and 7 bases lay outside the gene matches.